This T cell receptor beta chain was profiled in a study of T cell repertoires in cytomegalovirus infection. Looking at the study overall: Peptides in the study included HLA-C-restricted and HLA-B-restricted CMV epitopes.

This clonotype has ten or more counts. The antigen is unknown. Findings of the study overall: Using cumulative public TCR beta family frequency, the authors identified those who carried CMV together with the relevant HLA. In two of eight donors, the top clonotype was HLA-C-restricted CMV-specific.

V trimming: 1 base; J trimming: 8 bases; junction bases outside the gene matches: 10. The germline gives CDR1 SGHVS, CDR2 FQNEAQ. CDR3 length equals 18 residues. TCRdb passed the reads through MiXCR, listing each CDR3 protein once. This sample has around 360,000 distinct CDR3 sequences, with approximately 35% found just once. Sequencing was performed on cultured PBMCs, taken from culture after CMV antigen stimulation. V usage is TRBV7-8 and J usage is TRBJ2-1, with 14 nucleotides matching TRBD2. This sequence was found in a human donor in good health (CMV status not recorded). Some clones in this sample may be carry-over from other donors' samples. CDR3 region: CASSLELGGLAGDHEQFF. Written as DNA, the CDR3 is TGTGCCAGCAGCTTAGAACTAGGGGGACTAGCGGGAGACCATGAGCAGTTCTTC.